Reported below is one T cell receptor (beta chain). Its target is unknown. The sample originates from a study of Tregs in tolerant kidney transplant recipients. This table comes from immunoSEQ multiplex PCR, and its TCRdb copy is limited to in-frame clones, with some not included. The sample shows 98,000 or so clones, around 89% of them seen only once. V was shortened by 8 bases and J by 5 bases, with 22 bases between the two germline ends. Germline lookup yields CDR1 LNHDA and CDR2 SQIVND (reference sequence). This CDR3 region has 16 residues. Notes on the study in general: No direct test of biological reproducibility was done here.

The sequencing used CD4+ T cells from blood, collected before the transplant. The source of this sequence is a human donor who received a combined kidney and bone marrow transplant. This sequence joins TRBV19 and TRBJ1-5, with no clear D. This CDR3 is CASSGGRERFYQPQHF. The CDR3 DNA reads as TGTGCCAGTTCGGGCGGGAGGGAACGTTTTTATCAGCCCCAGCATTTT.